A selection of T cell receptor beta chains follows, all from one sample in a study of response to subunit inactivated influenza vaccine. Via MiXCR, TCRdb re-called the RT-PCR reads, giving one row per CDR3 protein. The table shows about 160,000 distinct CDR3 sequences, with roughly 11% occurring only once. This specimen was non-naive T cells sorted from PBMCs, taken more than 35 days after vaccination. The receptors were gathered from a man aged 45-65 years who received an inactivated influenza vaccine. CDR3s include the opening cysteine and the closing phenylalanine or tryptophan. A D gene is named only where the DNA matches it firmly. Expanded clones get a size class; other rows say once, few or many, or leave the size out.

cdr3_aa: CASSLPTPLRGGRNEQFF; cdr3_nt: TGTGCCAGCAGCCTACCAACCCCATTGCGGGGGGGGCGCAATGAGCAGTTCTTC; v_call: TRBV6-2/TRBV6-3; cdr3_length: 18; clone_size: -; j_call: TRBJ2-1; d_call: TRBD2
cdr3_aa: CAIRGTSGQETQYF; cdr3_nt: TGTGCCATCAGAGGGACTAGCGGCCAAGAGACCCAGTACTTC; v_call: TRBV10-3; cdr3_length: 14; clone_size: few; j_call: TRBJ2-5; d_call: TRBD2
cdr3_aa: CASSFIRPGADTQYF; cdr3_nt: TGTGCCAGCAGCTTCATTCGCCCTGGGGCAGATACGCAGTATTTT; v_call: TRBV7-2; cdr3_length: 15; clone_size: many; j_call: TRBJ2-3; d_call: -
cdr3_aa: CSAGTRNEQFF; cdr3_nt: TGCAGTGCTGGGACTAGAAATGAGCAGTTCTTC; v_call: TRBV20-1; cdr3_length: 11; clone_size: -; j_call: TRBJ2-1; d_call: TRBD2
cdr3_aa: CSARDIGGGKNIQYF; cdr3_nt: TGCAGTGCTAGAGATATCGGGGGGGGCAAAAACATTCAGTACTTC; v_call: TRBV20-1; cdr3_length: 15; clone_size: many; j_call: TRBJ2-4; d_call: TRBD2
cdr3_aa: CASSQARAEAFF; cdr3_nt: TGTGCCAGCAGCCAAGCGAGGGCCGAAGCTTTCTTT; v_call: TRBV3-1; cdr3_length: 12; clone_size: many; j_call: TRBJ1-1; d_call: -
cdr3_aa: CASSQARGAYGYTF; cdr3_nt: TGCGCCAGCAGCCAAGCTAGGGGCGCCTATGGCTACACCTTC; v_call: TRBV4-1; cdr3_length: 14; clone_size: few; j_call: TRBJ1-2; d_call: -
cdr3_aa: CSASQASSTDTQYF; cdr3_nt: TGCAGTGCTAGCCAGGCATCTAGCACAGATACGCAGTATTTT; v_call: TRBV20-1; cdr3_length: 14; clone_size: -; j_call: TRBJ2-3; d_call: -
cdr3_aa: CATSREIWANEQFF; cdr3_nt: TGTGCCACCAGCAGAGAAATCTGGGCCAATGAGCAGTTCTTC; v_call: TRBV15; cdr3_length: 14; clone_size: few; j_call: TRBJ2-1; d_call: -
cdr3_aa: CASSYSTAGTGELFF; cdr3_nt: TGTGCCAGCAGTTACTCGACGGCAGGCACCGGGGAGCTGTTTTTT; v_call: TRBV6-5; cdr3_length: 15; clone_size: -; j_call: TRBJ2-2; d_call: -
cdr3_aa: CASSEGTGGETQYF; cdr3_nt: TGTGCCAGCAGTGAGGGGACGGGAGGGGAGACCCAGTACTTC; v_call: TRBV6-1; cdr3_length: 14; clone_size: -; j_call: TRBJ2-5; d_call: TRBD2
cdr3_aa: CASSPGFNNYGYTF; cdr3_nt: TGTGCCAGCAGCCCAGGGTTTAATAACTATGGCTACACCTTC; v_call: TRBV28; cdr3_length: 14; clone_size: few; j_call: TRBJ1-2; d_call: -
cdr3_aa: CASSELSSTDTQYF; cdr3_nt: TGCGCCAGCAGTGAGCTGTCTAGCACAGATACGCAGTATTTT; v_call: TRBV10-1; cdr3_length: 14; clone_size: many; j_call: TRBJ2-3; d_call: -
cdr3_aa: CAISRSALQYF; cdr3_nt: TGTGCCATCAGTAGGTCCGCTCTTCAGTACTTC; v_call: TRBV10-3; cdr3_length: 11; clone_size: -; j_call: TRBJ2-7; d_call: -
cdr3_aa: CASSLERDSTDTQYF; cdr3_nt: TGTGCCAGCAGCTTGGAACGGGACTCCACAGATACGCAGTATTTT; v_call: TRBV5-6; cdr3_length: 15; clone_size: many; j_call: TRBJ2-3; d_call: -
cdr3_aa: CSARDWRQGESYEQYF; cdr3_nt: TGCAGTGCTAGAGATTGGCGGCAGGGGGAATCCTACGAGCAGTACTTC; v_call: TRBV20-1; cdr3_length: 16; clone_size: few; j_call: TRBJ2-7; d_call: TRBD1
cdr3_aa: CASSRGGYEQYF; cdr3_nt: TGTGCCAGCAGCCGCGGGGGATACGAGCAGTACTTC; v_call: TRBV12-3/TRBV12-4; cdr3_length: 12; clone_size: many; j_call: TRBJ2-7; d_call: TRBD2
cdr3_aa: CSARGGVGQPQHF; cdr3_nt: TGCAGTGCTAGAGGAGGGGTGGGTCAGCCCCAGCATTTT; v_call: TRBV20-1; cdr3_length: 13; clone_size: few; j_call: TRBJ1-5; d_call: -
cdr3_aa: CASSPPQGLGEQYF; cdr3_nt: TGCGCCAGCAGCCCACCTCAGGGGTTAGGGGAGCAGTACTTC; v_call: TRBV5-1; cdr3_length: 14; clone_size: -; j_call: TRBJ2-7; d_call: -
cdr3_aa: CASSFQANTGELFF; cdr3_nt: TGTGCCAGCAGTTTCCAAGCGAACACCGGGGAGCTGTTTTTT; v_call: TRBV12-3/TRBV12-4; cdr3_length: 14; clone_size: few; j_call: TRBJ2-2; d_call: -
cdr3_aa: CASSRGGVQETQYF; cdr3_nt: TGCGCCAGCAGCCGCGGGGGGGTACAAGAGACCCAGTACTTC; v_call: TRBV5-1; cdr3_length: 14; clone_size: many; j_call: TRBJ2-5; d_call: TRBD2
cdr3_aa: CASSISGSQITNEKLFF; cdr3_nt: TGTGCCAGTAGTATAAGCGGCAGCCAGATCACCAATGAAAAACTGTTTTTT; v_call: TRBV19; cdr3_length: 17; clone_size: few; j_call: TRBJ1-4; d_call: -
cdr3_aa: CASTAGMTVTGFTEAFF; cdr3_nt: TGTGCCAGCACCGCCGGTATGACAGTGACGGGTTTCACTGAAGCTTTCTTT; v_call: TRBV12-3/TRBV12-4; cdr3_length: 17; clone_size: many; j_call: TRBJ1-1; d_call: -
cdr3_aa: CASSFGSGVNTGELFF; cdr3_nt: TGTGCCAGCAGCTTTGGTAGCGGGGTCAACACCGGGGAGCTGTTTTTT; v_call: TRBV7-9; cdr3_length: 16; clone_size: -; j_call: TRBJ2-2; d_call: TRBD2
cdr3_aa: CASSLASRAQNTGELFF; cdr3_nt: TGCGCCAGCAGCTTGGCCAGTAGGGCCCAAAACACCGGGGAGCTGTTTTTT; v_call: TRBV5-1; cdr3_length: 17; clone_size: -; j_call: TRBJ2-2; d_call: -
cdr3_aa: CASSLGLARGNTEAFF; cdr3_nt: TGTGCCAGCAGCTTGGGGTTGGCGAGGGGGAACACTGAAGCTTTCTTT; v_call: TRBV5-4; cdr3_length: 16; clone_size: once; j_call: TRBJ1-1; d_call: -
cdr3_aa: CASSQVGVNEQFF; cdr3_nt: TGCGCCAGCAGCCAAGTAGGGGTCAATGAGCAGTTCTTC; v_call: TRBV4-3; cdr3_length: 13; clone_size: -; j_call: TRBJ2-1; d_call: -
cdr3_aa: CASREGLAGYNEQFF; cdr3_nt: TGTGCCAGCAGAGAGGGACTAGCGGGCTACAATGAGCAGTTCTTC; v_call: TRBV6-1; cdr3_length: 15; clone_size: -; j_call: TRBJ2-1; d_call: TRBD2
cdr3_aa: CASRLGPTAYQETQYF; cdr3_nt: TGTGCCAGCAGGTTAGGCCCAACAGCATACCAAGAGACCCAGTACTTC; v_call: TRBV11-2; cdr3_length: 16; clone_size: few; j_call: TRBJ2-5; d_call: -
cdr3_aa: CASRQTALNTEAFF; cdr3_nt: TGTGCCAGCAGACAGACCGCCTTAAATACTGAAGCTTTCTTT; v_call: TRBV7-3; cdr3_length: 14; clone_size: many; j_call: TRBJ1-1; d_call: -
cdr3_aa: CASRPTVSYEQYF; cdr3_nt: TGTGCCAGCAGACCGACAGTCTCCTACGAGCAGTACTTC; v_call: TRBV12-3/TRBV12-4; cdr3_length: 13; clone_size: many; j_call: TRBJ2-7; d_call: -
cdr3_aa: CASSQGQPNTEAFF; cdr3_nt: TGCGCCAGCAGCCAAGGACAGCCGAACACTGAAGCTTTCTTT; v_call: TRBV4-3; cdr3_length: 14; clone_size: -; j_call: TRBJ1-1; d_call: -
cdr3_aa: CASSFSPEDNQPQHF; cdr3_nt: TGTGCCAGCAGTTTTTCCCCCGAGGATAATCAGCCCCAGCATTTT; v_call: TRBV28; cdr3_length: 15; clone_size: few; j_call: TRBJ1-5; d_call: -
cdr3_aa: CASSKMTGLSGELFF; cdr3_nt: TGTGCCAGCAGCAAGATGACAGGGTTGTCCGGGGAGCTGTTTTTT; v_call: TRBV28; cdr3_length: 15; clone_size: many; j_call: TRBJ2-2; d_call: TRBD1
cdr3_aa: CSARDGYYFSGNTIYF; cdr3_nt: TGCAGTGCTAGAGATGGCTATTATTTCTCTGGAAACACCATATATTTT; v_call: TRBV20-1; cdr3_length: 16; clone_size: -; j_call: TRBJ1-3; d_call: -
cdr3_aa: CASSVGSTDTQYF; cdr3_nt: TGTGCCAGCAGCGTCGGGTCCACAGATACGCAGTATTTT; v_call: TRBV3-1; cdr3_length: 13; clone_size: few; j_call: TRBJ2-3; d_call: -
cdr3_aa: CASSVARLPAGYEQYF; cdr3_nt: TGTGCCAGCAGCGTAGCGAGACTCCCGGCGGGATACGAGCAGTACTTC; v_call: TRBV9; cdr3_length: 16; clone_size: -; j_call: TRBJ2-7; d_call: -
cdr3_aa: CASSPNRNDEAFF; cdr3_nt: TGTGCCAGCTCACCAAACAGGAACGATGAAGCTTTCTTT; v_call: TRBV18; cdr3_length: 13; clone_size: few; j_call: TRBJ1-1; d_call: -
cdr3_aa: CAISVGGGAEAFF; cdr3_nt: TGTGCCATCAGTGTAGGGGGGGGAGCTGAAGCTTTCTTT; v_call: TRBV10-3; cdr3_length: 13; clone_size: many; j_call: TRBJ1-1; d_call: -
cdr3_aa: CASSLHRGRGTGELFF; cdr3_nt: TGTGCCAGCAGCTTACACAGGGGCCGGGGCACCGGGGAGCTGTTTTTT; v_call: TRBV7-6; cdr3_length: 16; clone_size: few; j_call: TRBJ2-2; d_call: TRBD1
cdr3_aa: CSVVGQGWGYTF; cdr3_nt: TGCAGCGTTGTTGGTCAAGGGTGGGGCTACACCTTC; v_call: TRBV29-1; cdr3_length: 12; clone_size: many; j_call: TRBJ1-2; d_call: -
cdr3_aa: CASSLDYGRETQYF; cdr3_nt: TGTGCCAGCAGCTTAGATTACGGGAGAGAGACGCAGTATTTT; v_call: TRBV7-9; cdr3_length: 14; clone_size: few; j_call: TRBJ2-3; d_call: -
cdr3_aa: CASSQDLTLSGGAFF; cdr3_nt: TGTGCCAGCAGCCAAGATCTCACTTTGTCCGGAGGCGCTTTCTTT; v_call: TRBV3-1; cdr3_length: 15; clone_size: -; j_call: TRBJ1-1; d_call: -
cdr3_aa: CASSFQEDYEQYF; cdr3_nt: TGTGCCAGCAGTTTTCAGGAGGACTACGAGCAGTACTTC; v_call: TRBV28; cdr3_length: 13; clone_size: -; j_call: TRBJ2-7; d_call: -
cdr3_aa: CATSRDLRASGRAGRNEQFF; cdr3_nt: TGTGCCACCAGCAGAGATCTACGTGCCTCTGGGCGCGCGGGGAGGAATGAGCAGTTCTTC; v_call: TRBV15; cdr3_length: 20; clone_size: -; j_call: TRBJ2-1; d_call: -
cdr3_aa: CSARDLTSGYSSYNEQFF; cdr3_nt: TGCAGTGCTAGAGATCTCACTAGCGGGTACAGCTCCTACAATGAGCAGTTCTTC; v_call: TRBV20-1; cdr3_length: 18; clone_size: -; j_call: TRBJ2-1; d_call: TRBD2
cdr3_aa: CASSADRATHEAFF; cdr3_nt: TGTGCCAGCAGCGCCGACAGGGCGACGCATGAAGCTTTCTTT; v_call: TRBV7-2; cdr3_length: 14; clone_size: many; j_call: TRBJ1-1; d_call: TRBD1
cdr3_aa: CASKGQETQYF; cdr3_nt: TGTGCCAGCAAGGGCCAAGAGACCCAGTACTTC; v_call: TRBV12-3/TRBV12-4; cdr3_length: 11; clone_size: many; j_call: TRBJ2-5; d_call: -
cdr3_aa: CASSRDNTGELFF; cdr3_nt: TGTGCCAGCTCCAGGGATAACACCGGGGAGCTGTTTTTT; v_call: TRBV7-2; cdr3_length: 13; clone_size: -; j_call: TRBJ2-2; d_call: -
cdr3_aa: CSVEHQDPGTQYF; cdr3_nt: TGCAGCGTTGAACATCAGGATCCCGGTACGCAGTATTTT; v_call: TRBV29-1; cdr3_length: 13; clone_size: -; j_call: TRBJ2-3; d_call: -
cdr3_aa: CASTGRGLYSYEQYF; cdr3_nt: TGTGCCAGCACGGGACGAGGGTTATACTCCTACGAGCAGTACTTC; v_call: TRBV6-2/TRBV6-3; cdr3_length: 15; clone_size: many; j_call: TRBJ2-7; d_call: -
cdr3_aa: CASSFSRRLNEQFF; cdr3_nt: TGCGCCAGCAGCTTTTCCAGGCGTTTGAATGAGCAGTTCTTC; v_call: TRBV5-1; cdr3_length: 14; clone_size: many; j_call: TRBJ2-1; d_call: -